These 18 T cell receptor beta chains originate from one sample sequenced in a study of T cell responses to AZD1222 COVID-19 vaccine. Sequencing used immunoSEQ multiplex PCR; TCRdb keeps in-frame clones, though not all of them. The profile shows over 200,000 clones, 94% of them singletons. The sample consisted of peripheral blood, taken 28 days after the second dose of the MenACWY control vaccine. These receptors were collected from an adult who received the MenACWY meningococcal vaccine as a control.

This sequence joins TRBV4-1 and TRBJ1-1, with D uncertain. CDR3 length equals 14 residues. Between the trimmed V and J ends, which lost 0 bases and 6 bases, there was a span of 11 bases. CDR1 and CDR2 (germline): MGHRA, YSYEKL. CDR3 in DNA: TGCGCCAGCAGCCAAGATCAGTCCGAGGCTGAAGCTTTCTTT. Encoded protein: CASSQDQSEAEAFF.

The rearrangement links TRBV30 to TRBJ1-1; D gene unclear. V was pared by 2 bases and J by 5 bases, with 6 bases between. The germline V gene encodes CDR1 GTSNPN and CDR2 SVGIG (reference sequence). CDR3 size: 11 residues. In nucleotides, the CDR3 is TGTGCCTGGAGTAAGGTAACTGAAGCTTTCTTT. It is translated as CAWSKVTEAFF.

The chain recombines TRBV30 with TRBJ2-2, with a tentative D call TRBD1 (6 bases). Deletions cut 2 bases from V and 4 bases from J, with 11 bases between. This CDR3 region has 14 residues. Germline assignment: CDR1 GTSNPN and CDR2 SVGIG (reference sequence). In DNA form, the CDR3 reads TGTGCCTGGAGTTTAGGGGGTAGCACCGGGGAGCTGTTTTTT. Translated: CAWSLGGSTGELFF.

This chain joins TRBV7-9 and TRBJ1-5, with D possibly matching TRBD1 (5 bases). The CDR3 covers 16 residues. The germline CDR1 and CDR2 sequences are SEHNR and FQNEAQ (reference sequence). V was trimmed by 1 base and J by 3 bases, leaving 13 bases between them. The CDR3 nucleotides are TGTGCCAGCAGCTTAGGGGGCCGAGGCTTCAATCAGCCCCAGCATTTT. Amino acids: CASSLGGRGFNQPQHF.

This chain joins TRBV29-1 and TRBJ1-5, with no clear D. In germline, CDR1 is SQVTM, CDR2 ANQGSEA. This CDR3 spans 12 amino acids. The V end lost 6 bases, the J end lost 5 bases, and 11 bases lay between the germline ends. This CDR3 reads CSVADGDQPQHF. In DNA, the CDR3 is TGCAGCGTAGCCGATGGGGATCAGCCCCAGCATTTT. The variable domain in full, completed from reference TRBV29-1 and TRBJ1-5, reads SAVISQKPSRDICQRGTSLTIQCQVDSQVTMMFWYRQQPGQSLTLIATANQGSEATYESGFVIDKFPISRPNLTFSTLTVSNMSPEDSSIYLCSVADGDQPQHFGDGTRLSIL.

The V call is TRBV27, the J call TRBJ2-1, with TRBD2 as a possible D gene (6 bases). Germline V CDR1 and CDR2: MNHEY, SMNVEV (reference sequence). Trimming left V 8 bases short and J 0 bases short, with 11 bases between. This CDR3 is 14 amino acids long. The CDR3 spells CASSGGTSYNEQFF. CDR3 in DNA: TGTGCCAGCTCTGGGGGGACCTCCTACAATGAGCAGTTCTTC.

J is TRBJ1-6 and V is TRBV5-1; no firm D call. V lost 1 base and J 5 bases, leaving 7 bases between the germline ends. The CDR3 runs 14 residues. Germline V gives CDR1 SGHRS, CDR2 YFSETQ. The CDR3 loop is CASSLPADNSPLHF. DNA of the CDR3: TGCGCCAGCAGCTTGCCAGCAGATAATTCACCCCTCCACTTT.

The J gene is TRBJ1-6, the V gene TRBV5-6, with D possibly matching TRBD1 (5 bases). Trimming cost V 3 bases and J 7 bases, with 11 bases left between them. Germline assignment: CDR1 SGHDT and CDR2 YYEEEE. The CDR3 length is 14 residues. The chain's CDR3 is CASSSPGLNSPLHF. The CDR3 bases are TGTGCCAGCAGCTCGCCGGGACTCAATTCACCCCTCCACTTT.

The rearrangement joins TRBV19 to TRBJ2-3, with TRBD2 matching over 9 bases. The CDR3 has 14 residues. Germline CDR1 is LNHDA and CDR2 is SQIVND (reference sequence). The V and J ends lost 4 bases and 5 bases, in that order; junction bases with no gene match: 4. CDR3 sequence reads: CASSSGGAKDTQYF. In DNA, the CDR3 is TGTGCCAGTAGTAGCGGGGGGGCCAAAGATACGCAGTATTTT. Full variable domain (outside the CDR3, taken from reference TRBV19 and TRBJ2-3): DGGITQSPKYLFRKEGQNVTLSCEQNLNHDAMYWYRQDPGQGLRLIYYSQIVNDFQKGDIAEGYSVSREKKESFPLTVTSAQKNPTAFYLCASSSGGAKDTQYFGPGTRLTVL.

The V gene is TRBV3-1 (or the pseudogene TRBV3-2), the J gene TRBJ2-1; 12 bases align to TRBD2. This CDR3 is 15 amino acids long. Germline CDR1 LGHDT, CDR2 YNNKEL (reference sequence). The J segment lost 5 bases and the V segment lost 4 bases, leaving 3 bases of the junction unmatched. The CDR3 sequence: CASSRGLAGNNEQFF. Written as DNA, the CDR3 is TGTGCCAGCAGCCGAGGACTAGCGGGAAACAATGAGCAGTTCTTC.

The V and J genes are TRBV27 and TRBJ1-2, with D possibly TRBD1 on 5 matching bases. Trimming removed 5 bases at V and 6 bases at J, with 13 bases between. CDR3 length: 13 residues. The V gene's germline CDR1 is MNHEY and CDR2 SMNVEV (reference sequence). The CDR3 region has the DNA TGTGCCAGCAGTCCGTCAGGGAGGCATGGCTACACCTTC. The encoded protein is CASSPSGRHGYTF.

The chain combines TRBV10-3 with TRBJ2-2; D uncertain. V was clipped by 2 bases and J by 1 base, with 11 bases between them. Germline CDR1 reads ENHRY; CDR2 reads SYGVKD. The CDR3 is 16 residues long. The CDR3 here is CAISELGIRNTGELFF. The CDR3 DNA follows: TGTGCCATCAGTGAGCTGGGGATCCGGAACACCGGGGAGCTGTTTTTT.

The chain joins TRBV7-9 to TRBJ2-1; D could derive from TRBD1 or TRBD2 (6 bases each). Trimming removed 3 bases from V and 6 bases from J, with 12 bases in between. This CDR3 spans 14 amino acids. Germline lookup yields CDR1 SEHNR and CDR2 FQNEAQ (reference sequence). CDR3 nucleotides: TGTGCCAGCAGCTTTTTTGGGGGGCTCAATGAGCAGTTCTTC. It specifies CASSFFGGLNEQFF.

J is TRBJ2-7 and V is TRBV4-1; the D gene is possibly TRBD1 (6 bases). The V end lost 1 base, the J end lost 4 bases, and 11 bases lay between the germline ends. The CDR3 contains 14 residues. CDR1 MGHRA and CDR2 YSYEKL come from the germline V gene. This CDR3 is CASSQGTGRYEQYF. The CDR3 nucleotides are TGCGCCAGCAGCCAAGGTACAGGGCGGTACGAGCAGTACTTC.

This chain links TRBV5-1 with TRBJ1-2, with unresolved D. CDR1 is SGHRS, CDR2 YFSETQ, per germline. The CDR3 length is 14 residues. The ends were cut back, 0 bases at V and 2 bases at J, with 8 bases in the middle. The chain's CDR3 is CASSLADGNYGYTF. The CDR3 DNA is TGCGCCAGCAGCTTGGCCGACGGAAACTATGGCTACACCTTC.

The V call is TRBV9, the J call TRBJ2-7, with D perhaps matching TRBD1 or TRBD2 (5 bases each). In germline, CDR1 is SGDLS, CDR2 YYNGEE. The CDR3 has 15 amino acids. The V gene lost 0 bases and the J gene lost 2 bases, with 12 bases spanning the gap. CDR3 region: CASSVDEGSPYEQYF. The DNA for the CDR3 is TGTGCCAGCAGCGTAGATGAGGGGTCCCCCTACGAGCAGTACTTC.

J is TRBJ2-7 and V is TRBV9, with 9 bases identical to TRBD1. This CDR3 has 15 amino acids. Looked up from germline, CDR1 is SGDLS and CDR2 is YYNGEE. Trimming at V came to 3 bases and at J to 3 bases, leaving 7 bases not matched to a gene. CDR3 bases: TGTGCCAGCAGCGCCCCGGGACAGGGTGACTACGAGCAGTACTTC. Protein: CASSAPGQGDYEQYF.

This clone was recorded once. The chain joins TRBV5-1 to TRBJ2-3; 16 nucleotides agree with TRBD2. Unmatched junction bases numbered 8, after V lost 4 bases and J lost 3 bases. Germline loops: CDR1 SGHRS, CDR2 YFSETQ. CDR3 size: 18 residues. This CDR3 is CASSKGLAGGSSTDTQYF. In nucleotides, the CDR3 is TGCGCCAGCAGCAAGGGACTAGCGGGAGGGTCGAGTACAGATACGCAGTATTTT.